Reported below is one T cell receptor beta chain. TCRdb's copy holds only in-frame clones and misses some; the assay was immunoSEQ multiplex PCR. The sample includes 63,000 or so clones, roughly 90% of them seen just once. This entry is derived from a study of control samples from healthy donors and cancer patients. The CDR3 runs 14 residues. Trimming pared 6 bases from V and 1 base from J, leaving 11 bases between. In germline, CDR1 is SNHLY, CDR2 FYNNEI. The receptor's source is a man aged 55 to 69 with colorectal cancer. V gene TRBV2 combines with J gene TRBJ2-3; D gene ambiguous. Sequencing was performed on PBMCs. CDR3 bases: TGTGCCAGCAGGACGAGACAAGGCACAGATACGCAGTATTTT. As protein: CASRTRQGTDTQYF. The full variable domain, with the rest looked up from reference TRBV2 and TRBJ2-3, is EPEVTQTPSHQVTQMGQEVILRCVPISNHLYFYWYRQILGQKVEFLVSFYNNEISEKSEIFDDQFSVERPDGSNFTLKIRSTKLEDSAMYFCASRTRQGTDTQYFGPGTRLTVL.